These T cell receptor beta chains were read from a single sample in a study of blood T cell repertoires in COVID-19. Repertoires were generated with immunoSEQ multiplex PCR, while TCRdb's copy carries only in-frame clones and drops some. The sample yields 200,000 to 250,000 clones, over 70% seen once. The sequenced material came from peripheral blood. These receptor sequences come from a woman between 65 and 79 years old with acute or convalescent COVID-19. CDR3s include the opening cysteine and the closing phenylalanine or tryptophan. The D gene is left open where the match is weak. Some rows mark clone size as missing; the rest say once, few, many or name a class of expanded clone.

length	V	D	size	J	CDR3	DNA
12	TRBV24-1	-	once	TRBJ1-1	CATSDLGREAFF	TGTGCCACCAGTGATTTAGGCAGGGAAGCTTTCTTT
17	TRBV3-1/TRBV3-2	-	-	TRBJ1-3	CASSHPVGVSSGNTIYF	TGTGCCAGCAGCCACCCGGTTGGAGTCAGCTCTGGAAACACCATATATTTT
15	TRBV18	TRBD1	-	TRBJ2-4	CASSPAPGQGNIQYF	TGTGCCAGCTCACCAGCCCCGGGACAGGGAAACATTCAGTACTTC
16	TRBV4-1	TRBD1	-	TRBJ2-2	CASSLRTGVVEGELFF	TGCGCCAGCAGCCTAAGGACAGGAGTGGTTGAGGGGGAGCTGTTTTTT
14	TRBV30	-	-	TRBJ1-2	CAWSDRVYNYGYTF	TGTGCCTGGAGTGACAGGGTATACAACTATGGCTACACCTTC
11	TRBV7-8	-	-	TRBJ2-7	CASTSRGEQYF	TGTGCCAGCACTTCACGGGGCGAGCAGTACTTC
12	TRBV19	TRBD1	-	TRBJ1-1	CASTRGDTEAFF	TGTGCCAGTACCAGGGGGGACACTGAAGCTTTCTTT
16	TRBV18	TRBD1	-	TRBJ1-1	CASSPEWGQGHTEAFF	TGTGCCAGCTCACCTGAATGGGGACAGGGTCACACTGAAGCTTTCTTT
14	TRBV19	-	-	TRBJ1-5	CASGQVVGNQPQHF	TGTGCCAGTGGTCAGGTTGTGGGCAATCAGCCCCAGCATTTT
15	TRBV18	-	-	TRBJ2-5	CASSPRKTSGETQYF	TGTGCCAGCTCACCAAGGAAAACTTCAGGGGAGACCCAGTACTTC
13	TRBV29-1	-	-	TRBJ1-2	CSAGQGAAYGYTF	TGCAGCGCGGGTCAAGGAGCGGCCTATGGCTACACCTTC
13	TRBV2	TRBD1	-	TRBJ1-5	CASIRDRNQPQHF	TGTGCCAGCATAAGGGACAGAAATCAGCCCCAGCATTTT
15	TRBV7-6	-	-	TRBJ1-2	CASSLPPQGNYGYTF	TGTGCCAGCAGCTTACCCCCACAGGGTAACTATGGCTACACCTTC